Sequencing of this T cell receptor beta chain was carried out in a study of Ad26.COV2.S vaccination and SARS-CoV-2 variants. The overall study: By the intramuscular route, Ad26.COV2.S was given once, or twice 56 days apart.

The assay was immunoSEQ multiplex PCR, and TCRdb's table has in-frame clones only and misses some. The sample lists hundreds of thousands of clones, more than 80% occurring once. The germline gives CDR1 SGHTA, CDR2 FQGNSA. The CDR3 is 15 residues long. With 5 bases clipped from V and 4 bases from J, the junction kept 7 bases outside the gene matches. Documented treatment: about 20 received Ad26.COV2.S at low or high dose, single or two shots; 5 received placebo; per-sample allocation not given. Collection of samples fell on day 63 after the first vaccine or placebo injection. The rearrangement joins TRBV7-2 to TRBJ2-1, with 8 bases lining up with TRBD2. This material consisted of peripheral blood, taken in a trial of Ad26.COV2.S vaccine versus placebo. The sequence was collected from a person aged 18 to 59 who received the Ad26.COV2.S COVID-19 vaccine or a placebo. The CDR3 nucleotides are TGTGCCAGCAGCCGGGGGGCTAGCGGGTACAATGAGCAGTTCTTC. It is translated as CASSRGASGYNEQFF.